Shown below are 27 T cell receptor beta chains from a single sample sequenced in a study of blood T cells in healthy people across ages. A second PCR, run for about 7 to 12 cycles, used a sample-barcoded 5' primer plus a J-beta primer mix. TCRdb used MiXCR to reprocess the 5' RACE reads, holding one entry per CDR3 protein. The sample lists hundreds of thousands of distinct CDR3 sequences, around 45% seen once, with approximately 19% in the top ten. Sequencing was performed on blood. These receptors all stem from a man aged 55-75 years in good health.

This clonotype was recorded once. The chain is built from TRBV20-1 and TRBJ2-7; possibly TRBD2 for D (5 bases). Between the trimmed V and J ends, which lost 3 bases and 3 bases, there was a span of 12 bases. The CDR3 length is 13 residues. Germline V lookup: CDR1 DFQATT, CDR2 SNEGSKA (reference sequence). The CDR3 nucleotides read TGCAGTGCTAGTTGGGAGAGACTCTACGAGCAGTACTTC. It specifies CSASWERLYEQYF.

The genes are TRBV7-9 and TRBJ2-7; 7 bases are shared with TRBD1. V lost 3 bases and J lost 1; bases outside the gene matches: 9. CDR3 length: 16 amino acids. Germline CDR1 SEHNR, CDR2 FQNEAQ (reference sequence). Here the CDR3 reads CASSFPTATGSYEQYF. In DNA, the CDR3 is TGTGCCAGCAGCTTCCCCACCGCGACAGGGTCCTACGAGCAGTACTTC.

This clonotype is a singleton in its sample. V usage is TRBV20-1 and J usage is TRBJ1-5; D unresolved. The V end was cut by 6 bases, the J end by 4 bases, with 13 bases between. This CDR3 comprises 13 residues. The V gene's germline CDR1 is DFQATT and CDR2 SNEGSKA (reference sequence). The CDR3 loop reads CSAKGPKNQPQHF. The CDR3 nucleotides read TGCAGTGCGAAAGGGCCAAAGAATCAGCCCCAGCATTTT.

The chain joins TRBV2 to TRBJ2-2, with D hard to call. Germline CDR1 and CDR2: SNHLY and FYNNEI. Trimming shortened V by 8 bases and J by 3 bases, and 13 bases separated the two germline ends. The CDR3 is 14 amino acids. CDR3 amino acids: CASYIVGYTGELFF. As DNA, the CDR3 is TGTGCCAGCTATATAGTGGGGTACACCGGGGAGCTGTTTTTT.

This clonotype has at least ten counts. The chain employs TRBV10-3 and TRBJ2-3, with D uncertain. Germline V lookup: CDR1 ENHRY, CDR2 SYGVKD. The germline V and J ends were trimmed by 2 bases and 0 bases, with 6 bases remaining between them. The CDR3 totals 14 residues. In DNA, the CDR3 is TGTGCCATCAGTGAGAAGGGTAGCACAGATACGCAGTATTTT. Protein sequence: CAISEKGSTDTQYF.

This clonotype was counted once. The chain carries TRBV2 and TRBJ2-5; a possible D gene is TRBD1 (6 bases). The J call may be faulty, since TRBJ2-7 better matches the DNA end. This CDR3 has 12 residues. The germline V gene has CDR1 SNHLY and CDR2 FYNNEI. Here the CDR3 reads CASDLGAHEQYF. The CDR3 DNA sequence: TGTGCCTCTGATTTGGGGGCCCACGAGCAGTACTTC.

CDR3 nucleotide sequence: TGCGCCAGCAGCCAAAGGTCAGGGAACTATGGCTACACCTTC. Translation gives CASSQRSGNYGYTF. The V and J genes are TRBV4-1 and TRBJ1-2, with a possible D match to TRBD1 (5 bases). Trimming took off 2 bases at V and 2 bases at J, with 9 bases between the two ends. The CDR3 is made up of 14 amino acids. Germline-derived CDR1 and CDR2 are MGHRA and YSYEKL.

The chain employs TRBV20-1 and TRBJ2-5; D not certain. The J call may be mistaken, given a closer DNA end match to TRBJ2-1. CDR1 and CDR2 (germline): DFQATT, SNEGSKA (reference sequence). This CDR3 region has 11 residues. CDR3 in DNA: TGCAGTGCTAGCTTAGCCCAGACCCAGTTCTTC. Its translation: CSASLAQTQFF.

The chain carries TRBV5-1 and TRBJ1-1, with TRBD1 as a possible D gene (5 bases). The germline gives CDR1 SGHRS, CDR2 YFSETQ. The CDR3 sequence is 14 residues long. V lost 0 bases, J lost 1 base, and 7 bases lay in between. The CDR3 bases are TGCGCCAGCAGCTTGGAGACAGCGAACACTGAAGCTTTCTTT. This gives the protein CASSLETANTEAFF.

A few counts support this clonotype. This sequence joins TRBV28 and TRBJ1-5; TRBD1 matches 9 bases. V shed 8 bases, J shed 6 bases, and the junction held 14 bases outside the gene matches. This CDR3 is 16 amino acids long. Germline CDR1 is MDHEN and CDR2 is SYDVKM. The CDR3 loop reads CASGIGTGSRGQPQHF. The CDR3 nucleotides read TGTGCCAGCGGAATCGGGACAGGGAGCCGGGGTCAGCCCCAGCATTTT.

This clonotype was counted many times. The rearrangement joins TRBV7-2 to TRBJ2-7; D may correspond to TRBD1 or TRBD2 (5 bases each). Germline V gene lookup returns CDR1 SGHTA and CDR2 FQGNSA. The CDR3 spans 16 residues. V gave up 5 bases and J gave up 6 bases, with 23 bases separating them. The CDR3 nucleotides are TGTGCCAGCAGCCTTAGGTCTGCAGGGAGTGGTGGCGAGCAGTACTTC. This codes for CASSLRSAGSGGEQYF.

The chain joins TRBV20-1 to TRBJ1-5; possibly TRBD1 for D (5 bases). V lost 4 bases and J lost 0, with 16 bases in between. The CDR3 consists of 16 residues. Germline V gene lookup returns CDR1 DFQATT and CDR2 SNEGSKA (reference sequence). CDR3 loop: CSATSRDSSSNQPQHF. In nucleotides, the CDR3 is TGCAGTGCTACGTCCCGGGACTCATCTAGCAATCAGCCCCAGCATTTT.

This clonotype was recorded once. The CDR3 here is CASSLGQDGEQYF. DNA of the CDR3: TGTGCCAGCAGCCTGGGACAGGATGGCGAGCAGTACTTC. The rearrangement uses TRBV13 and TRBJ2-7; the match to TRBD1 covers 8 bases. Germline values: CDR1 PRHDT, CDR2 FYEKMQ (reference sequence). The V and J ends lost 5 bases and 6 bases, in that order; junction bases with no gene match: 6. The CDR3 spans 13 residues.

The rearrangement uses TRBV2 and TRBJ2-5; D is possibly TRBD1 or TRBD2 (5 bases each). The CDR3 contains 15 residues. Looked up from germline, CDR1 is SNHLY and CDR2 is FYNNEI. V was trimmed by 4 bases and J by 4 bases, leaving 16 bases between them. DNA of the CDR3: TGTGCCAGCAGTGCATTACATTCAGGGAGAGAGACCCAGTACTTC. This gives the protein CASSALHSGRETQYF.

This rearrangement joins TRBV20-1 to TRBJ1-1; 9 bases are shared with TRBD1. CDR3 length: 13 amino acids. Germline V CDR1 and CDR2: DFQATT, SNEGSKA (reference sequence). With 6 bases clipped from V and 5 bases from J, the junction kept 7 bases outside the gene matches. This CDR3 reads CSASTGGETEAFF. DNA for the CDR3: TGCAGTGCGTCGACAGGGGGAGAAACTGAAGCTTTCTTT.

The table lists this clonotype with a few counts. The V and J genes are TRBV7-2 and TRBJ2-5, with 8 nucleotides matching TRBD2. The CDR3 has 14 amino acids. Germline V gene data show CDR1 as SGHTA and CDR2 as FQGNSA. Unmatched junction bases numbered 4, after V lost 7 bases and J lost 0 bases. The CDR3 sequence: CASTRGGYQETQYF. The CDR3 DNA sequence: TGTGCCAGCACCCGCGGGGGGTACCAAGAGACCCAGTACTTC.

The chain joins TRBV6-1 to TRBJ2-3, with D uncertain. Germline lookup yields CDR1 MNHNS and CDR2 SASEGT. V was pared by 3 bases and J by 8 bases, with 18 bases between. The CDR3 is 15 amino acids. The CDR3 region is CASSEGPAAAGTQYF. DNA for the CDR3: TGTGCCAGCAGTGAGGGCCCTGCAGCCGCCGGTACGCAGTATTTT.

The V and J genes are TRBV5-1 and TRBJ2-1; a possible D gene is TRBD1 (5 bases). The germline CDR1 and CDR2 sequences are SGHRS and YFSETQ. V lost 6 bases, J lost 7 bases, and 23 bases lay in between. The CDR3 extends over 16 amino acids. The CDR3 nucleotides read TGCGCCAGCAAGACACAGGCAACTAAGGGATATAATGAGCAGTTCTTC. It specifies CASKTQATKGYNEQFF.

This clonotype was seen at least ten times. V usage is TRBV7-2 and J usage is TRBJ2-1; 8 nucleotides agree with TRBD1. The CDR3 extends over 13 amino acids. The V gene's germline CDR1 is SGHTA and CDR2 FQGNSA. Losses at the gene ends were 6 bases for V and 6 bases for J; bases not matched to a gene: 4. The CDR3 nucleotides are TGTGCCAGCAGTTTCGGGACAGGCAATGAGCAGTTCTTC. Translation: CASSFGTGNEQFF.

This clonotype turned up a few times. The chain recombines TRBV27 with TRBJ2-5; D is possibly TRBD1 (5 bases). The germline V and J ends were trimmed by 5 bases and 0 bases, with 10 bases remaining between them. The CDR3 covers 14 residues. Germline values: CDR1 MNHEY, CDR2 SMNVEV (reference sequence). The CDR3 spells CASSPRAHQETQYF. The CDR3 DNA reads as TGTGCCAGCAGTCCCAGGGCCCACCAAGAGACCCAGTACTTC.

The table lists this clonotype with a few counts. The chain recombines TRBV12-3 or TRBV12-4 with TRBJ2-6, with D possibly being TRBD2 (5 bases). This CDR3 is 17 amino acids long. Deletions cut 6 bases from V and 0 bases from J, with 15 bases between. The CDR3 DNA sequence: TGTGCCAGCAGCCGCGGGCCATTAAGCTCTGGGGCCAACGTCCTGACTTTC. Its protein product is CASSRGPLSSGANVLTF.

The CDR3 nucleotides read TGTGCCAGCAGACCGAGGGGGCTTGGAGAAAAACTGTTTTTT. Its protein product is CASRPRGLGEKLFF. The chain links TRBV6-5 to TRBJ1-4; 7 positions match TRBD1. With V trimmed by 6 bases and J by 8 bases, 9 bases remained unmatched. CDR3 length: 14 amino acids. The V gene's germline CDR1 is MNHEY and CDR2 SVGAGI.

For the CDR3, the DNA is TGTGCCATCAGCTCCTTGGCGGGTAATAGCAATCAGCCCCAGCATTTT. As protein: CAISSLAGNSNQPQHF. This rearrangement joins TRBV10-3 to TRBJ1-5; no reliable D call. The length of the CDR3 is 16 residues. Trimming cost V 6 bases and J 0 bases, with 15 bases left between them. Germline lookup yields CDR1 ENHRY and CDR2 SYGVKD.

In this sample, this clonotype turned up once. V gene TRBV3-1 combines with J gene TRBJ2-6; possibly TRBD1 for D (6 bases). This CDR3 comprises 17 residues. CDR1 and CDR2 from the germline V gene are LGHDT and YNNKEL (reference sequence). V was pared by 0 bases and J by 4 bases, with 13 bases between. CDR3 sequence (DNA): TGTGCCAGCAGCCAAGATTGGGGGCCAGCCGGGGCCAACGTCCTGACTTTC. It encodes CASSQDWGPAGANVLTF.

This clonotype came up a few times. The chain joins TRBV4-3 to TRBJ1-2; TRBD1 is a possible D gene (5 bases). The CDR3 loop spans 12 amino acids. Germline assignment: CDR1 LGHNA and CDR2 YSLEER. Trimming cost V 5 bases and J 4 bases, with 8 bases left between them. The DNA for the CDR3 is TGCGCCAGCAGCGATGGGGCCTATGGCTACACCTTC. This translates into CASSDGAYGYTF.

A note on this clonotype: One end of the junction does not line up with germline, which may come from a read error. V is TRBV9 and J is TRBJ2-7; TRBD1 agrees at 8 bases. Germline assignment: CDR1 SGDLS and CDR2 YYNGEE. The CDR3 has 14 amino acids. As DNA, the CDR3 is TGTGCCAACAGCGTATCCGGGACAGGATACGAGCAGTACTTC. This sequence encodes CANSVSGTGYEQYF.

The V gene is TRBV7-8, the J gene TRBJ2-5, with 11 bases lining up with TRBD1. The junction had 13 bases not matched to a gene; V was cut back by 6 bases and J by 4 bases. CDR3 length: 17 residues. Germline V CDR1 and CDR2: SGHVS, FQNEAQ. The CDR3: CASRFGQGASKGETQYF. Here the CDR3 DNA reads TGTGCCAGCAGGTTCGGACAGGGGGCCTCAAAAGGAGAGACCCAGTACTTC.